Below are 19 T cell receptor beta chains sequenced from a single sample in a study of blood T cell repertoires in COVID-19. Repertoires were generated with immunoSEQ multiplex PCR, while TCRdb's copy carries only in-frame clones and drops some. The sample consists of 150,000 to 200,000 clones, over 75% of them appearing once. The sample taken for sequencing was peripheral blood. These receptors came from an elderly man with COVID-19, enrolled during active disease.

This chain connects TRBV6-5 to TRBJ2-7; 7 bases are shared with TRBD1. The V gene end was trimmed by 8 bases and the J gene end by 3 bases; junction bases not matched to a gene: 1. Germline V gives CDR1 MNHEY, CDR2 SVGAGI. The CDR3 is 11 amino acids. This chain's CDR3 is CASGTVYEQYF. The CDR3, as DNA: TGTGCCAGCGGGACAGTCTACGAGCAGTACTTC.

The chain links TRBV4-1 to TRBJ1-6; no clear D. Germline loops: CDR1 MGHRA, CDR2 YSYEKL. Between the trimmed V and J ends, which lost 0 bases and 10 bases, there was a span of 16 bases. The CDR3 is made up of 16 amino acids. In DNA, the CDR3 is TGCGCCAGCAGCCAAGATAGCCGGTTAAGGCCCTCACCCCTCCACTTT. Amino acid sequence: CASSQDSRLRPSPLHF.

This clone was found a few times. The chain is built from TRBV4-1 and TRBJ2-7, with D possibly matching TRBD2 (6 bases). Germline V gene lookup returns CDR1 MGHRA and CDR2 YSYEKL. CDR3 size: 16 residues. Trimming stripped 1 base from V and 3 bases from J, with 16 bases between. The DNA for the CDR3 is TGCGCCAGCAGCCAAGGGTGGGAGGATCTTCACTACGAGCAGTACTTC. Translating gives CASSQGWEDLHYEQYF.

The gene calls are TRBV4-3 and TRBJ2-1; weak D call: TRBD1 (6 bases). The CDR3 length is 17 residues. The V end lost 1 base, the J end lost 5 bases, and 18 bases lay between the germline ends. Germline V lookup: CDR1 LGHNA, CDR2 YSLEER. The CDR3 nucleotides are TGCGCCAGCAGCCAAGGCCGTAGGCAGGGGAAGGACAATGAGCAGTTCTTC. This encodes CASSQGRRQGKDNEQFF.

The genes are TRBV10-3 and TRBJ2-7, with D perhaps matching TRBD1 (6 bases). V gave up 6 bases and J gave up 0 bases, with 15 bases separating them. This CDR3 spans 15 amino acids. Germline V gene data show CDR1 as ENHRY and CDR2 as SYGVKD. CDR3 nucleotide sequence: TGTGCCATCAGCTCCCGGACAGCTAGCTCCTACGAGCAGTACTTC. Residues: CAISSRTASSYEQYF.

This clone has a handful of counts. The rearrangement joins TRBV7-3 to TRBJ2-6; D gene unclear. The CDR3 is made up of 16 amino acids. CDR1 is SGHTA, CDR2 FQGTGA, per germline. V lost 1 base and J lost 0, with 7 bases in between. The CDR3 is CASSLNGGSGANVLTF. As DNA, the CDR3 is TGTGCCAGCAGCTTAAATGGCGGCTCTGGGGCCAACGTCCTGACTTTC.

CDR3 bases: TGCGCCAGCAGCCAAGGGACAGGGCCTGGAAACACCATATATTTT. This sequence encodes CASSQGTGPGNTIYF. The rearrangement links TRBV4-3 to TRBJ1-3, with 8 bases that match TRBD1. The germline V gene has CDR1 LGHNA and CDR2 YSLEER. This CDR3 comprises 15 residues. Losses at the gene ends were 1 base for V and 2 bases for J; bases not matched to a gene: 1.

This chain links TRBV3-1 (or the pseudogene TRBV3-2) with TRBJ2-1; 11 bases map to TRBD2. With 3 bases clipped from V and 2 bases from J, the junction kept 0 bases outside the gene matches. The CDR3 has 15 amino acids. CDR1 is LGHDT and CDR2 is YNNKEL in the germline V gene (reference sequence). CDR3 DNA sequence: TGTGCCAGCAGCCAGACTAGCGGGGCCTACAATGAGCAGTTCTTC. Protein product: CASSQTSGAYNEQFF.

The chain couples TRBV7-2 to TRBJ2-1, with TRBD2 matching 8 bases. Germline trimming cut 5 bases from V and 6 bases from J; bases unmatched to any gene: 6. The CDR3 is made up of 14 amino acids. Germline CDR1 is SGHTA and CDR2 is FQGNSA. CDR3 region: CASSQRAGANEQFF. The CDR3 DNA reads TGTGCCAGCAGCCAGCGAGCGGGGGCCAATGAGCAGTTCTTC.

This chain uses TRBV4-1 with TRBJ2-7; perhaps TRBD2 as D (6 bases). V was cut by 0 bases and J by 4 bases, with 13 bases left in between. The CDR3 consists of 15 residues. Germline V gene data show CDR1 as MGHRA and CDR2 as YSYEKL. The CDR3 here is CASSQDPAGPYEQYF. CDR3 nucleotides: TGCGCCAGCAGCCAAGATCCCGCGGGGCCGTACGAGCAGTACTTC.

V and J are TRBV28 and TRBJ1-4; 11 nucleotides align to TRBD1. The CDR3 runs 14 residues. With 6 bases clipped from V and 4 bases from J, the junction kept 1 base outside the gene matches. Germline V gives CDR1 MDHEN, CDR2 SYDVKM. Written as DNA, the CDR3 is TGTGCCAGCAGGGGGACAGGGGGTAATGAAAAACTGTTTTTT. Its translation is CASRGTGGNEKLFF.

The rearrangement joins TRBV7-2 to TRBJ2-2; TRBD2 is a possible D gene (6 bases). V lost 6 bases, J lost 0 bases, and 11 bases lay in between. The germline V gene encodes CDR1 SGHTA and CDR2 FQGNSA. The CDR3 has 15 residues. CDR3 sequence reads: CASRRPGANTGELFF. CDR3 bases: TGTGCCAGCAGGCGCCCGGGGGCGAACACCGGGGAGCTGTTTTTT.

The CDR3 loop is CSVARDRGQIGYTF. The CDR3 DNA reads TGCAGCGTTGCTCGGGACAGGGGGCAGATTGGCTACACCTTC. The chain uses TRBV29-1 and TRBJ1-2, with TRBD1 matching over 12 bases. V trimming: 4 bases; J trimming: 7 bases; junction bases outside the gene matches: 7. Germline V CDR1 and CDR2: SQVTM, ANQGSEA. This CDR3 spans 14 amino acids.

This chain joins TRBV15 and TRBJ1-2, with 12 nucleotides matching TRBD1. V shed 0 bases and J 4 bases; nucleotides not matched to a gene: 0. This CDR3 contains 15 residues. The germline V gene has CDR1 LNHNV and CDR2 YYDKDF (reference sequence). The CDR3 nucleotides read TGTGCCACCAGCAGAGAGGGACAGGGGGCCTATGGCTACACCTTC. Translation gives CATSREGQGAYGYTF.

A single count supports this clone. J is TRBJ2-5 and V is TRBV5-1; 13 bases are shared with TRBD2. The CDR3 spans 16 residues. J lost 5 bases, V lost 3 bases, and 7 bases had no gene match. Germline CDR1 SGHRS, CDR2 YFSETQ. The CDR3 loop reads CASSSTSGGGSETQYF. CDR3 nucleotides: TGCGCCAGCAGCTCCACTAGCGGGGGGGGTTCCGAGACCCAGTACTTC.

The rearrangement uses TRBV7-9 and TRBJ1-6; D not resolved. The V end lost 7 bases, the J end lost 8 bases, and 12 bases lay between the germline ends. The germline CDR1 and CDR2 sequences are SEHNR and FQNEAQ (reference sequence). CDR3 size: 13 residues. The CDR3, as DNA: TGTGCCAGCACCACCCGGACTGATTCACCCCTCCACTTT. It specifies CASTTRTDSPLHF.

Concerning this clone itself: The same CDR3 can be traced to other DNA sequences in this sample. V is TRBV7-2 and J is TRBJ2-7; TRBD2 might be the D (7 bases). In germline, CDR1 is SGHTA, CDR2 FQGNSA. The CDR3 spans 15 residues. V was pared by 5 bases and J by 4 bases, with 18 bases between. The CDR3 here is CASSARAGAPYEQYF. The CDR3 DNA follows: TGTGCCAGCAGCGCGCGGGCGGGGGCGCCGTACGAGCAGTACTTC.

This clone was counted once. V gene TRBV6-5 combines with J gene TRBJ1-5, with D maybe TRBD1 (6 bases). From germline, CDR1 is MNHEY and CDR2 SVGAGI. This CDR3 spans 14 amino acids. Trimming pared 6 bases from V and 2 bases from J, leaving 11 bases between. The CDR3 sequence is CASRTQGGNQPQHF. CDR3 nucleotide sequence: TGTGCCAGCAGGACACAGGGAGGCAATCAGCCCCAGCATTTT.

As to this clone: This sample also contains other DNA sequences that code for the same CDR3. The chain combines TRBV5-4 with TRBJ1-2; a weak D match, TRBD1 (5 bases). Germline V gene sequence: CDR1 SGHNT, CDR2 YYREEE (reference sequence). V shed 1 base and J shed 2 bases, with 6 bases lying between them. The CDR3 consists of 13 residues. The CDR3 loop is CASSLQGNYGYTF. The DNA of the CDR3 is TGTGCCAGCAGCTTGCAGGGAAACTATGGCTACACCTTC. Variable domain in full (rest from reference TRBV5-4 and TRBJ1-2): ETGVTQSPTHLIKTRGQQVTLRCSSQSGHNTVSWYQQALGQGPQFIFQYYREEENGRGNFPPRFSGLQFPNYSSELNVNALELDDSALYLCASSLQGNYGYTFGSGTRLTVV.